Included here is one T cell receptor beta chain sequence, with context. This record comes from a study of T cell changes during pregnancy in multiple sclerosis. V gave up 4 bases and J gave up 1 base, with 8 bases separating them. This CDR3 is built from 13 residues. CDR1 and CDR2 (germline): SQVTM, ANQGSEA. The protocol was immunoSEQ multiplex PCR, while the TCRdb copy is restricted to in-frame clones and leaves out a portion. The sample yields 95,000 to 100,000 clones, more than 85% seen once. The TCR was taken from a female donor with multiple sclerosis, enrolled in a pregnancy study. The sequenced sample was peripheral blood, obtained in the second trimester of pregnancy. The V call is TRBV29-1, the J call TRBJ1-3; D uncertain. Written as DNA, the CDR3 is TGCAGCGTTGGCGGAGGTTCTGGAAACACCATATATTTT. It encodes CSVGGGSGNTIYF.